This T cell receptor beta chain was captured by sequencing in a study of CD8+ T cells in alopecia areata. The researchers isolated CD4+ and CD8+ T cells from PBMCs by sorting. In regard to this clone: Its specificity is unknown.

Germline CDR1 and CDR2: SSHAT and FNYEAQ (reference sequence). This CDR3 region has 13 residues. Trimming took 0 bases from V and 3 from J, leaving 6 bases between them. Study-level points and caveats: Clonality was higher in lesional than normal scalp, especially in alopecia totalis/universalis. The study also sequences resident alphabeta T cells of normal skin in scalp samples.

Extraction of RNA preceded its reverse transcription into cDNA, which served as the sequencing template. Method: immunoSEQ multiplex PCR; TCRdb's copy keeps in-frame clones and lacks some. The sample has 120,000 or so clones, less than 80% seen once. The receptor was derived from a human donor in good health. The specimen sequenced was CD4+ T cells sorted from blood. V gene TRBV7-7 combines with J gene TRBJ2-7; D unresolved. The CDR3 bases are TGTGCCAGCAGCTTAGCGGAAGGCTACGAGCAGTACTTC. It encodes CASSLAEGYEQYF.